The present entry profiles one T cell receptor (beta chain) with its context. Its binding antigen is unknown. It has no much larger one-base neighbor in the sample; base qualities were not kept. CDR1 and CDR2 (MNHEY, SVGEGT) derive from the germline V gene. From its cysteine to its phenylalanine, the CDR3 spans 19 amino acids. Only the CDR3 region is kept as DNA, spanning 57 bases read in frame from base 1. Trimming accounts for 0 bases at V and 6 bases at J, while the number of junction bases matched to no gene is 14. This sample stems from a study of blood T cell repertoires in COVID-19 (dated by TCRdb to 2018 to 2020). About the investigation overall: Collaborator samples came from the United States, Italy and Spain and covered acute and convalescent phases of COVID-19. The samples were drawn from two sources: the first 160 participants of the ongoing ImmuneRACE study, and approximately 1,300 subjects contributed by 6 global collaborators. Subjects who had been exposed to COVID-19, were actively infected with it, or had recovered from it provided the deeply sampled blood TCRbeta repertoires that made up the dataset. A freely available public database, intended as a resource for researchers studying the immune response to SARS-CoV-2, is where the repertoires were released. Where available, HLA class I and class II types were obtained from metadata supplied by the sample provider rather than from assay-based typing. The sample metadata nearly always contained a de-identified subject ID, COVID-19 status, age in years and sex. The prospective study material was composed of cDNA or gDNA derived from T cells, B-cell-depleted T cells, or PBMCs.

The paper as a whole reports these results and caveats: The quantity of clinical and demographic metadata differed by source and by participant and was supplied without curation.

The immunoSEQ Assay, a bias-controlled multiplex PCR, was used to amplify TCRbeta CDR3 regions from genomic DNA. The original methods were these. Nucleated cell counts per sample were estimated from amplification of reference gene primers within the assay. To quantify the absolute abundance of each unique TCRbeta CDR3 rearrangement, sequence reads were collapsed and filtered. For each sample, productive Simpson clonality was calculated as the square root of Simpson's diversity index across productive rearrangements. TCRdb holds this immuneACCESS table with in-frame rearrangements only. Some clones are missing; in checked studies, unresolved V genes explain under half, and the rest has no known cause. Clone size and the V and J calls come from that table; the DNA yielded D and trimming. Counted in this sample were 140,000 to 150,000 clones; 81% of them appeared once. The top ten clonotypes cover more than 8% of the sample.

The collaborating institutions used their own protocols to collect whole blood in K2EDTA tubes. Collaborator samples were shipped for TCRbeta analysis as frozen whole blood, isolated PBMCs, or DNA extracted from either sample type. Sequenced input: peripheral blood. The V and J segments used are TRBV6-2 or TRBV6-3 and TRBJ2-1; TRBD2 fits 10 bases in the junction. This TCR was sampled from a human donor in a cohort sampled during active COVID-19. CDR3 sequence: CASSYSSFASGRGVNEQFF. Read as DNA, the sequence is TGTGCCAGCAGTTACTCGAGTTTTGCTAGCGGGAGAGGGGTCAATGAGCAGTTCTTC.